Reported below is one T cell receptor beta chain. Its target is unknown. The entry originates in a study of T cell repertoires in cytomegalovirus infection. Study background: Matching HLA type and CMV infection were both indicated by public TCR beta signatures. General study results and limits: Summed frequency of public TCR beta families distinguished CMV carriers with the relevant HLA. In two of eight donors, the top clonotype was HLA-C-restricted CMV-specific.

The junction had 8 bases not matched to a gene; V was cut back by 5 bases and J by 3 bases. The CDR3 loop spans 15 amino acids. Germline V CDR1 and CDR2: SSHAT, FNYEAQ (reference sequence). TCRdb called the reads again in MiXCR, with one record for every CDR3 protein. The sample has around 310,000 distinct CDR3 sequences; about 28% are singletons. This TCR came from a human donor in good health (CMV status not recorded). Some clones in this sample may be carry-over from other donors' samples. V and J are TRBV7-7 and TRBJ2-3; 7 bases line up with TRBD2. The sample in question was cultured PBMCs, obtained from culture after CMV antigen stimulation. The DNA of the CDR3 is TGTGCCAGCAGCCCGGGGAGCGGGGATACAGATACGCAGTATTTT. Its protein is CASSPGSGDTDTQYF.